The count of the clone carrying this TCR beta chain is one. The source of the sample is a study of control samples from healthy donors and cancer patients. V was shortened by 5 bases and J by 5 bases, with 16 bases between the two germline ends. This CDR3 comprises 14 residues. Germline CDR1 is GTSNPN and CDR2 is SVGIG (reference sequence). The repertoire was sequenced with immunoSEQ multiplex PCR; TCRdb's copy has only in-frame clones and lacks some. This sample has about 160,000 clones; 70% to 90% occur once, and the top ten carry approximately 12%. Sequencing was done on a sample of blood. J is TRBJ1-5 and V is TRBV30; the D gene is possibly TRBD1 (6 bases). This TCR derives from a man between 25 and 39 years old in good health. The CDR3 DNA reads TGTGCCTGGGGGCCGTCACAGGGCTATCAGCCCCAGCATTTT. Amino acid sequence: CAWGPSQGYQPQHF.